This is a list of T cell receptor beta chains from one sample in a study of T cells in Graves' hyperthyroidism and ophthalmopathy. TCRdb reprocessed the multiplex PCR reads with MiXCR, giving one entry per CDR3 protein. Of 500,000 to 750,000 distinct CDR3 sequences detected, about a sixth appear once; the ten largest clones hold around 7.3%. Sequenced sample: blood. The receptors originated from a woman aged 30 to 39 with Graves' hyperthyroidism. CDR3s include the opening cysteine and the closing phenylalanine or tryptophan. Fields, in order: J gene, clone size, V gene, D gene, CDR3 DNA, CDR3 protein. The D gene is left open where the match is weak. Part of the rows lack a size; the others show once, few, many or a class for expanded clones.

TRBJ2-2,many,TRBV28,TRBD1,TGTGCCAGCAGTTTAGGCCTGACAGGGGTGGGCACCGGGGAGCTGTTTTTT,CASSLGLTGVGTGELFF
TRBJ2-1,few,TRBV10-3,.,TGTGCCATCAGTGTGACGGGTAAATTGAATGAGCAGTTCTTC,CAISVTGKLNEQFF
TRBJ2-1,.,TRBV19,TRBD1,TGTGCCAGTAGTCCAGGGACAGAAGGTACGAGAGGACAGTTCTTC,CASSPGTEGTRGQFF
TRBJ2-1,few,TRBV18,TRBD1,TGTGCCAGCTCACCGAGGGACAGGAAGGGCAATGAGCAGTTCTTC,CASSPRDRKGNEQFF
TRBJ2-7,few,TRBV9,TRBD2,TGTGCCAGCAGCGATCAAAGACTAGCGGCAACCTACGAGCAGTACTTC,CASSDQRLAATYEQYF
TRBJ1-5,.,TRBV20-1,.,TGCAGTGCTAGAGATTATTCAGGAATCCTAAATCAGCCCCAGCATTTT,CSARDYSGILNQPQHF
TRBJ1-2,many,TRBV6-2/TRBV6-3,.,TGTGCCAGCAGAGAGCAGGGAGGAAACTATGGCTACACCTTC,CASREQGGNYGYTF
TRBJ2-1,.,TRBV27,.,TGTGCCAGCAGTTTATCGGGAATGGGACAGTTCTTC,CASSLSGMGQFF
TRBJ2-7,many,TRBV20-1,TRBD2,TGCAGTGCTAGAGCCGCGGCTAGCGGCGTATACGAGCAGTACTTC,CSARAAASGVYEQYF
TRBJ2-5,many,TRBV20-1,.,TGCAGTGCTAGAGTCTTGGGGACCCAGTACTTC,CSARVLGTQYF
TRBJ2-3,.,TRBV20-1,.,TGCAGTGCTAGAGGTTTGGATACGCAGTATTTT,CSARGLDTQYF
TRBJ2-2,many,TRBV30,.,TGTGCCTGGAGTGTAATGGGGGGGGAGCTGTTTTTT,CAWSVMGGELFF
TRBJ2-7,many,TRBV10-3,TRBD2,TGTGCCATCAGTGAGGGGACTAGCCCTTACGAGCAGTACTTC,CAISEGTSPYEQYF
TRBJ1-1,few,TRBV30,.,TGTGCCTGGAGTGGGCGGGTTAACGTCTACACTGAAGCTTTCTTT,CAWSGRVNVYTEAFF
TRBJ2-7,many,TRBV7-9,TRBD1,TGTGCCAGCAGCTTAGCGGACAGGGGTGGACACTACGAGCAGTACTTC,CASSLADRGGHYEQYF